This TCR beta chain was observed in a study of T cell changes during pregnancy in multiple sclerosis. Repertoires were generated with immunoSEQ multiplex PCR, while TCRdb's copy carries only in-frame clones and drops some. Of tens of thousands of clones in the sample, roughly 92% were seen once. CDR1 and CDR2 (germline): SGHRS, YFSETQ. Trimming cost V 3 bases and J 8 bases, with 14 bases left between them. CDR3 size: 13 residues. The sample here was peripheral blood, taken in the third trimester of pregnancy. This sequence joins TRBV5-1 and TRBJ1-1; no firm D call. The receptor comes from a female donor with multiple sclerosis, enrolled in a pregnancy study. The CDR3 region has the DNA TGCGCCAGCAGCTCAATACGGGGTACAGAAGCTTTCTTT. This codes for CASSSIRGTEAFF.